Listed below are T cell receptor beta chains from one sample, sequenced in a study of blood T cell repertoires in COVID-19. The assay was immunoSEQ multiplex PCR, and TCRdb's table has in-frame clones only and misses some. Found here are some 360,000 clones, around 87% of them singletons; the top ten hold about 2.5%. The source material was peripheral blood. The receptor set was obtained from a woman aged 55-75 years with COVID-19, enrolled during active disease. CDR3s include the opening cysteine and the closing phenylalanine or tryptophan. The D gene is left open where the match is weak. The size of a clone is reported for some rows only, either as once, few or many, or as a class for expanded clones.

v_call	d_call	clone_size	j_call	cdr3_length	cdr3_aa	cdr3_nt
TRBV5-1	NA	NA	TRBJ2-6	17	CASSLVQGGSGANVLTF	TGCGCCAGCAGCTTGGTTCAGGGAGGCTCTGGGGCCAACGTCCTGACTTTC
TRBV2	NA	NA	TRBJ2-2	11	CASSVSGRVFF	TGTGCCAGCAGTGTTTCGGGAAGGGTGTTTTTT
TRBV7-2	NA	NA	TRBJ1-1	15	CASSPREGGHTEAFF	TGTGCCAGCAGCCCGCGGGAGGGAGGGCACACTGAAGCTTTCTTT
TRBV23-1	NA	NA	TRBJ1-1	16	CASSQSSRGVNTEAFF	TGCGCCAGCAGTCAATCGTCTAGGGGCGTGAACACTGAAGCTTTCTTT
TRBV10-1	TRBD1	NA	TRBJ2-2	13	CASSWDSTGELFF	TGCGCCAGCAGTTGGGACAGCACCGGGGAGCTGTTTTTT
TRBV14	NA	NA	TRBJ2-3	14	CASSQGRGTDTQYF	TGTGCCAGCAGCCAAGGCCGCGGCACAGATACGCAGTATTTT
TRBV4-2	NA	NA	TRBJ1-1	13	CASSQVGAERAFF	TGTGCCAGCAGCCAAGTGGGGGCGGAGAGAGCTTTCTTT
TRBV4-1	NA	NA	TRBJ2-1	14	CASSQGTTTGEQFF	TGCGCCAGCAGCCAAGGGACTACCACGGGTGAGCAGTTCTTC
TRBV6-5	TRBD1	NA	TRBJ1-2	13	CASREDRADGYTF	TGTGCCAGCAGAGAGGACAGGGCGGACGGCTACACCTTC
TRBV28	NA	few	TRBJ2-1	16	CASSSPGGPPYNEQFF	TGTGCCAGCAGTTCCCCCGGGGGGCCTCCTTACAATGAGCAGTTCTTC
TRBV6-1	NA	NA	TRBJ1-2	16	CASSELWMGANYGYTF	TGTGCCAGCAGTGAATTGTGGATGGGAGCTAACTATGGCTACACCTTC
TRBV5-5	NA	NA	TRBJ1-4	14	CASSPDFSNEKLFF	TGTGCCAGCAGCCCGGACTTCAGTAATGAAAAACTGTTTTTT
TRBV3-1/TRBV3-2	TRBD2	NA	TRBJ2-1	15	CASSQGSGGVGEQFF	TGTGCCAGCAGCCAAGGAAGCGGGGGAGTCGGAGAGCAGTTCTTC
TRBV5-1	TRBD1	once	TRBJ2-7	14	CASSSRQGGYEQYF	TGCGCCAGCAGCTCAAGACAGGGGGGCTACGAGCAGTACTTC
TRBV7-3	TRBD1	NA	TRBJ2-3	16	CASSLMLGQGTDTQYF	TGTGCCAGCAGCTTAATGTTGGGACAGGGCACAGATACGCAGTATTTT
TRBV14	NA	NA	TRBJ1-6	13	CASSQARGGPLHF	TGTGCCAGCAGCCAAGCAAGGGGGGGACCCCTCCACTTT
TRBV29-1	TRBD2	NA	TRBJ2-3	14	CSSQAGIHTDTQYF	TGCAGCTCTCAAGCGGGGATCCACACAGATACGCAGTATTTT
TRBV4-2	NA	few	TRBJ1-5	15	CASSQDIDSVKPQHF	TGTGCCAGCAGCCAAGATATTGACAGCGTAAAGCCCCAGCATTTT
TRBV3-1/TRBV3-2	TRBD2	NA	TRBJ2-3	16	CASRRLAGGPTDTQYF	TGTGCCAGCAGACGACTAGCGGGGGGGCCCACAGATACGCAGTATTTT
TRBV5-1	TRBD2	NA	TRBJ2-7	16	CASSLGNAGGSYEQYF	TGCGCCAGCAGCTTGGGAAATGCGGGGGGCTCCTACGAGCAGTACTTC
TRBV30	NA	NA	TRBJ1-2	13	CAWNQGFNYGYTF	TGTGCCTGGAACCAGGGGTTTAACTATGGCTACACCTTC
TRBV7-6	TRBD1	NA	TRBJ1-1	14	CASSAGQENTEAFF	TGTGCCAGCAGCGCTGGACAGGAGAACACTGAAGCTTTCTTT
TRBV28	NA	few	TRBJ1-3	14	CASSDRTVGNTIYF	TGTGCCAGCAGCGATAGGACAGTCGGAAACACCATATATTTT
TRBV18	TRBD1	NA	TRBJ1-1	14	CASSQQGVWTEAFF	TGTGCCAGCTCGCAACAGGGGGTGTGGACTGAAGCTTTCTTT
TRBV6-6	TRBD1	NA	TRBJ1-5	14	CASSVRGEGQPQHF	TGTGCCAGCAGTGTCAGGGGGGAAGGTCAGCCCCAGCATTTT
TRBV5-1	TRBD1	once	TRBJ2-3	16	CASRRGGTGFTDTQYF	TGCGCCAGCAGACGAGGGGGGACAGGGTTCACAGATACGCAGTATTTT
TRBV2	TRBD1	NA	TRBJ1-6	14	CASSKTGGGSPLHF	TGTGCCAGCAGCAAGACAGGGGGCGGTTCACCCCTCCACTTT
TRBV6-1	TRBD1	NA	TRBJ1-1	14	CASSPGQGGTEAFF	TGTGCCAGCAGTCCCGGACAGGGGGGCACTGAAGCTTTCTTT
TRBV20-1	NA	NA	TRBJ1-2	11	CSRGSGYGYTF	TGCAGTAGAGGAAGTGGCTATGGCTACACCTTC
TRBV2	NA	NA	TRBJ1-5	14	CASGVEGRNQPQHF	TGTGCCAGCGGGGTGGAGGGGCGCAATCAGCCCCAGCATTTT
TRBV5-4	TRBD1	NA	TRBJ1-1	15	CASSLLTGGNTEAFF	TGTGCCAGCAGCTTATTAACAGGGGGCAACACTGAAGCTTTCTTT
TRBV7-8	NA	NA	TRBJ1-3	15	CASSLAADSGNTIYF	TGTGCCAGCAGCTTAGCGGCTGACTCTGGAAACACCATATATTTT
TRBV6-5	TRBD1	NA	TRBJ2-7	14	CASSPGGPIYEQYF	TGTGCCAGCAGCCCAGGGGGCCCGATCTACGAGCAGTACTTC
TRBV27	TRBD2	NA	TRBJ2-7	14	CASSAGLELYEQYF	TGTGCCAGCAGTGCCGGACTAGAACTCTACGAGCAGTACTTC
TRBV5-1	TRBD1	NA	TRBJ1-2	15	CASSLADRVGYGYTF	TGCGCCAGCAGCTTGGCCGACAGGGTTGGTTATGGCTACACCTTC
TRBV23-1	NA	NA	TRBJ2-3	15	CASSQSWGGPDTQYF	TGCGCCAGCAGTCAATCTTGGGGGGGCCCAGATACGCAGTATTTT
TRBV11-2	NA	NA	TRBJ1-2	18	CASSFNIGFNLAGYGYTF	TGTGCCAGCAGCTTCAATATAGGGTTCAACCTTGCAGGGTATGGCTACACCTTC
TRBV23-1	TRBD1	NA	TRBJ2-2	15	CASSPRPGGHGELFF	TGCGCCAGCAGTCCGAGACCAGGGGGCCACGGGGAGCTGTTTTTT
TRBV7-2	NA	NA	TRBJ1-5	16	CASSLGGPKGNQPQHF	TGTGCCAGCAGCTTAGGGGGCCCCAAGGGCAATCAGCCCCAGCATTTT
TRBV7-9	NA	few	TRBJ1-5	12	CASSPQGRPQHF	TGTGCCAGCAGCCCACAGGGAAGGCCCCAGCATTTT
TRBV9	TRBD1	once	TRBJ2-7	14	CASSVSGTDYEQYF	TGTGCCAGCAGCGTTTCCGGGACAGATTACGAGCAGTACTTC
TRBV20-1	NA	NA	TRBJ1-6	11	CSARSPEPLHF	TGCAGTGCACGAAGCCCCGAACCCCTCCACTTT
TRBV6-1	NA	NA	TRBJ1-1	13	CASSEQGYTEAFF	TGTGCCAGCAGTGAACAGGGGTACACTGAAGCTTTCTTT
TRBV6-5	NA	NA	TRBJ2-7	11	CASRGVYEQYF	TGTGCCAGCAGGGGAGTCTACGAGCAGTACTTC
TRBV3-1/TRBV3-2	TRBD1	NA	TRBJ2-7	15	CASTLLRDRGSKQYF	TGTGCCAGCACCCTACTCCGGGACAGGGGTTCCAAGCAGTACTTC
TRBV4-1	NA	NA	TRBJ1-4	18	CASSQVSGGNTRGEKLFF	TGCGCCAGCAGCCAAGTATCTGGGGGCAATACTAGAGGTGAAAAACTGTTTTTT
TRBV10-3	NA	NA	TRBJ1-2	15	CAISEVQGGIGGYTF	TGTGCCATCAGTGAAGTACAGGGAGGGATAGGTGGCTACACCTTC
TRBV3-1/TRBV3-2	TRBD1	NA	TRBJ1-1	15	CASSQGGQGRAEAFF	TGTGCCAGCAGCCAAGGGGGACAGGGGAGGGCTGAAGCTTTCTTT
TRBV28	TRBD1	NA	TRBJ1-6	15	CASRTGDRVDSPLHF	TGTGCCAGCAGGACGGGGGACAGGGTAGATTCACCCCTCCACTTT
TRBV5-8	NA	once	TRBJ2-1	14	CASSPRRVRHEQFF	TGTGCCAGCAGCCCTCGACGGGTTAGACATGAGCAGTTCTTC
TRBV4-1	NA	NA	TRBJ1-1	15	CASSQEPGRGTEAFF	TGCGCCAGCAGCCAAGAACCAGGACGGGGCACTGAAGCTTTCTTT
TRBV4-2	TRBD2	NA	TRBJ2-3	16	CASSRVSGGVADTQYF	TGTGCCAGCAGCCGAGTTAGCGGGGGCGTGGCAGATACGCAGTATTTT
TRBV20-1	NA	once	TRBJ2-7	11	CSAGRTGEQYF	TGCAGTGCTGGGAGGACTGGCGAGCAGTACTTC
TRBV3-1/TRBV3-2	NA	NA	TRBJ1-4	14	CASSQVRGFGKLFF	TGTGCCAGCAGCCAAGTTAGAGGTTTTGGGAAACTGTTTTTT